One T cell receptor (beta chain) is described in this entry. Its specificity is not known. This sample stems from a study of T cells in Graves' hyperthyroidism and ophthalmopathy. The study, taken as a whole, reports: In the blood, most expanded thyroid clonotypes above 0.001 appeared as well.

J was trimmed by 2 bases and V by 6 bases; bases with no gene match: 7. The CDR3 contains 15 residues. CDR1 is SGHAT, CDR2 FQNNGV, per germline. RNA transcripts served as the template for amplifying TCR beta CDR3 regions. HTBI primers were the set used in a first-round RT-PCR of the TCR CDR3. TCRdb redid the calling of the multiplex PCR reads with MiXCR, one entry per CDR3 protein. The sample yields approximately 600,000 distinct CDR3 sequences, 12% to 15% seen once. Sequenced: blood. The rearrangement links TRBV11-2 to TRBJ2-3; the match to TRBD2 covers 8 bases. The receptor was isolated from a woman aged 18-29 years with Graves' ophthalmopathy. The CDR3 reads CASRPSGRLTDTQYF. The CDR3 DNA is TGTGCCAGCAGACCAAGCGGGAGACTCACAGATACGCAGTATTTT. Variable domain in full (rest from reference TRBV11-2 and TRBJ2-3): EAGVAQSPRYKIIEKRQSVAFWCNPISGHATLYWYQQILGQGPKLLIQFQNNGVVDDSQLPKDRFSAERLKGVDSTLKIQPAKLEDSAVYLCASRPSGRLTDTQYFGPGTRLTVL.